This T cell receptor beta chain was recovered during a study of T cells in Graves' hyperthyroidism and ophthalmopathy. This clonotype has at least ten counts. Amplified TCR beta CDR3 regions came from RNA transcripts. HTBI primers drove first-round RT-PCR of the TCR CDR3. TCRdb independently ran MiXCR on the multiplex PCR reads; one entry per CDR3 protein. This table has about 560,000 distinct CDR3 sequences, 16% appearing once. Exclusion followed for patients with uncontrolled infection, other autoimmune disease, pregnancy or lactation. Thyroid ultrasound and orbital computed tomography, with clinical symptoms and serum thyroxine and TRAb, informed diagnoses. V was clipped by 4 bases and J by 2 bases, with 11 bases between them. This CDR3 comprises 14 residues. Germline V gene lookup returns CDR1 SNHLY and CDR2 FYNNEI.

The TCR sequence derives from a woman in her late teens or twenties with Graves' hyperthyroidism. Sequencing was carried out using blood. The V gene is TRBV2, the J gene TRBJ2-5, with TRBD2 as a possible D gene (6 bases). CDR3 bases: TGTGCCAGCAGTGGGGGACTCGGGCAAGAGACCCAGTACTTC. This sequence encodes CASSGGLGQETQYF. The complete variable domain, with remaining parts taken from reference TRBV2 and TRBJ2-5, reads EPEVTQTPSHQVTQMGQEVILRCVPISNHLYFYWYRQILGQKVEFLVSFYNNEISEKSEIFDDQFSVERPDGSNFTLKIRSTKLEDSAMYFCASSGGLGQETQYFGPGTRLLVL.